The present entry profiles one T cell receptor beta chain with its context. V trimming: 4 bases; J trimming: 4 bases; junction bases outside the gene matches: 4. The germline CDR1 and CDR2 sequences are SNHLY and FYNNEI. The CDR3 runs 14 residues. This record comes from a study of blood T cell repertoires in COVID-19. Study overall: Both acute and convalescent COVID-19 samples were obtained from the United States, Italy and Spain.

In the authors' methods: By means of reference gene primer amplification, nucleated cell counts were estimated. Profiled with immunoSEQ multiplex PCR; TCRdb holds only in-frame clones, not every one. The V and J calls and clone size were taken over from that table, and D and trimming were inferred from the DNA. There are roughly 150,000 clones in the sample; more than 65% occur only once, and around 9.8% lies in the top ten. Sequenced sample: peripheral blood. This sequence joins TRBV2 and TRBJ2-3; 8 positions match TRBD2. The source is a woman aged 45 to 65 with acute or convalescent COVID-19. The CDR3 protein is CASSGSGTPDTQYF. DNA for the CDR3: TGTGCCAGCAGTGGTAGCGGGACTCCAGATACGCAGTATTTT.